This is a list of T cell receptor beta chains from one sample in a study of T cell repertoires in cytomegalovirus infection. These TCRs' antigens remain unknown. One entry per CDR3 protein, called by TCRdb with MiXCR from the reads. The table includes approximately 910,000 distinct CDR3 sequences, approximately 32% detected once. The sequenced sample was cultured CD8+ T cells from PBMCs, obtained from culture after CMV antigen stimulation. The receptors were sampled from a human donor in good health (CMV status not recorded). Some clones in this sample may be carry-over from other donors' samples. Each CDR3 is given with its conserved first and last residue. The order of the fields is CDR3 length, D gene, V gene, clone size, J gene, CDR3 protein, CDR3 DNA. A D gene is named only where the DNA matches it firmly. Clone sizes are given selectively: once, few, many, or a class where the clone is expanded.

15	TRBD1	TRBV6-1	.	TRBJ1-5	CASREGTVSNQPQHF	TGTGCCAGCAGAGAAGGGACAGTTAGCAATCAGCCCCAGCATTTT
16	.	TRBV27	few	TRBJ2-3	CASSRYTASSTDTQYF	TGTGCCAGCAGCCGCTATACAGCTTCTAGCACAGATACGCAGTATTTT
14	.	TRBV6-6	few	TRBJ1-6	CAGGTTAYNSPLHF	TGTGCCGGCGGAACGACAGCCTATAATTCACCCCTCCACTTT
13	.	TRBV7-8	many	TRBJ2-6	CASRATGANVLTF	TGTGCCAGCCGGGCGACCGGGGCCAACGTCCTGACTTTC
14	.	TRBV7-2	many	TRBJ1-2	CASSSDPGDYGYTF	TGTGCCAGCAGCAGCGACCCTGGGGACTATGGCTACACCTTC
16	TRBD2	TRBV2	.	TRBJ2-1	CASSWTAGLVSNEQFF	TGTGCCAGCAGTTGGACTGCCGGACTAGTCAGCAATGAGCAGTTCTTC
13	.	TRBV7-7	few	TRBJ2-1	CASSRGAGDEQFF	TGTGCTAGCAGCCGGGGGGCCGGGGATGAGCAGTTCTTC
15	.	TRBV7-8	few	TRBJ2-7	CASSIYREGSYEQYF	TGTGCCAGCAGCATATACAGGGAAGGGTCCTACGAGCAGTACTTC
15	.	TRBV19	few	TRBJ2-7	CASSPGLKASYEQYF	TGTGCCAGTAGCCCGGGACTCAAAGCCTCCTACGAGCAGTACTTC
19	.	TRBV12-3/TRBV12-4	many	TRBJ1-3	CASSLPTVLDSVWRNTIYF	TGTGCCAGCAGTTTGCCGACCGTCTTAGACAGCGTGTGGAGAAACACCATATATTTT
15	.	TRBV7-6	many	TRBJ2-5	CASSLAPTDQETQYF	TGTGCCAGCAGCTTAGCGCCAACAGACCAAGAGACCCAGTACTTC
11	.	TRBV6-2/TRBV6-3	few	TRBJ2-7	CASSYASEQYF	TGTGCCAGCAGTTACGCGTCCGAGCAGTACTTC
18	TRBD1	TRBV7-6	.	TRBJ2-2	CASSSRQGLFANTGELFF	TGTGCCAGCAGCTCTCGACAGGGGCTGTTCGCGAACACCGGGGAGCTGTTTTTT
18	TRBD1	TRBV7-2	.	TRBJ1-2	CVSSAYAVEGASTYGYTF	TGTGTCAGCAGCGCCTATGCAGTGGAGGGGGCCTCAACCTATGGCTACACCTTC
14	TRBD2	TRBV27	.	TRBJ2-1	CASSWASGGPEQFF	TGTGCCAGCAGTTGGGCTAGCGGGGGGCCAGAGCAGTTCTTC
16	.	TRBV24-1	.	TRBJ2-3	CATSDLQATNGDTQYF	TGTGCCACCAGTGATTTGCAGGCGACAAATGGGGATACGCAGTATTTT
17	TRBD2	TRBV15	once	TRBJ2-4	CATSGSGTSGVWDIQYF	TGTGCCACCAGCGGTTCCGGGACTAGCGGGGTTTGGGACATTCAGTACTTC
11	.	TRBV12-3/TRBV12-4	few	TRBJ2-3	CASMDRITQYF	TGTGCCAGCATGGATCGTATTACGCAGTATTTT
13	.	TRBV12-3/TRBV12-4	once	TRBJ2-3	CASSLRQEDTQYF	TGTGCCAGCAGTTTAAGGCAGGAGGATACGCAGTATTTT
16	.	TRBV3-1	.	TRBJ2-7	CASSQVEGQHQDEQYF	TGTGCCAGCAGCCAAGTGGAGGGACAACATCAGGACGAGCAGTACTTC
14	TRBD2	TRBV20-1	.	TRBJ2-1	CSAYLAGSYNEQFF	TGCAGTGCCTACCTAGCGGGGTCCTACAATGAGCAGTTCTTC
13	.	TRBV7-9	.	TRBJ1-2	CAGRIGQRNGYTF	TGTGCCGGCAGGATAGGACAGCGCAATGGCTACACCTTC
17	.	TRBV7-9	few	TRBJ2-1	CASSSHVRGPYYNEQFF	TGTGCCAGCAGCTCCCACGTGCGGGGACCCTACTACAATGAGCAGTTCTTC
14	.	TRBV19	.	TRBJ1-1	CASSRGLSETEAFF	TGTGCCAGTAGCAGGGGTCTGAGTGAGACTGAAGCTTTCTTT
15	.	TRBV5-6	.	TRBJ1-1	CASSLSWGADTEAFF	TGTGCCAGCAGCTTGAGCTGGGGGGCAGACACTGAAGCTTTCTTT
16	TRBD2	TRBV2	.	TRBJ2-2	CASRGSGGAYTGELFF	TGTGCCAGCCGGGGGAGCGGGGGGGCTTACACCGGGGAGCTGTTTTTT
17	.	TRBV12-3/TRBV12-4	few	TRBJ2-1	CASSTTLNVEWYNEQFF	TGTGCCAGCAGTACTACCCTAAACGTCGAATGGTACAATGAGCAGTTCTTC
16	.	TRBV19	few	TRBJ1-1	CASSIDIVMGPTEAFF	TGTGCCAGTAGTATTGACATCGTGATGGGCCCCACTGAAGCTTTCTTT
14	TRBD2	TRBV27	many	TRBJ2-5	CASSSPGLAETQYF	TGTGCCAGCAGTTCCCCGGGACTAGCAGAGACCCAGTACTTC